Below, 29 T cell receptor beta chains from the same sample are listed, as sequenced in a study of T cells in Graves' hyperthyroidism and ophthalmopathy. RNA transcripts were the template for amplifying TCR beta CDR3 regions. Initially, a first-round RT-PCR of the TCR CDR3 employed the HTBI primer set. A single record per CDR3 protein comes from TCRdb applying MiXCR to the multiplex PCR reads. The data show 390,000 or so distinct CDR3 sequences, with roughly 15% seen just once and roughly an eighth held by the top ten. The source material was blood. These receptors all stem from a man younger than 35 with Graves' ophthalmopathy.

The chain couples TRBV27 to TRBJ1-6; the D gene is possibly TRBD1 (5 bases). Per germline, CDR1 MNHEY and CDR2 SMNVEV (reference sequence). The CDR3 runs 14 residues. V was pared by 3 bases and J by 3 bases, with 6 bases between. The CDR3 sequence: CASSLTVYNSPLHF. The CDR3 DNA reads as TGTGCCAGCAGTTTGACAGTCTATAATTCACCCCTCCACTTT.

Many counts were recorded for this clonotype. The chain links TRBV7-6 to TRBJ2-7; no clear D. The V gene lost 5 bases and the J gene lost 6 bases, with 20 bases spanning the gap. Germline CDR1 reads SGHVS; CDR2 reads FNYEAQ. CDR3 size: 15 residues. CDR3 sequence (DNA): TGTGCCAGCAGCGGGATCGAACGGATGGGATTCGAGCAGTACTTC. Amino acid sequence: CASSGIERMGFEQYF.

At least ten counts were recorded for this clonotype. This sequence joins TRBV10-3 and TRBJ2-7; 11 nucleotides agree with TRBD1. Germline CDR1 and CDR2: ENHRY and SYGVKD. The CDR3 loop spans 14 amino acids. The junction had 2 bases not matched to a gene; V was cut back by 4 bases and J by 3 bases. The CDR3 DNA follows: TGTGCCATCAGTGTGGGACAGGGGGGCTACGAGCAGTACTTC. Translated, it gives CAISVGQGGYEQYF.

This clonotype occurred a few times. CDR3 sequence reads: CASSQQGYNSPLHF. CDR3 nucleotides: TGCGCCAGCAGCCAACAGGGTTATAATTCACCCCTCCACTTT. The chain uses TRBV4-1 and TRBJ1-6; D may be TRBD1 (5 bases). Germline assignment: CDR1 MGHRA and CDR2 YSYEKL. The V gene lost 2 bases and the J gene lost 4 bases, with 6 bases spanning the gap. The CDR3 is made up of 14 amino acids.

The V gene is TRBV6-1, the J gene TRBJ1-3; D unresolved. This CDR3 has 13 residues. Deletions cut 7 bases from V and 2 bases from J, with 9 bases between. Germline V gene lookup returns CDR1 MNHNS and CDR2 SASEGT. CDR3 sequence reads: CASMVPAGNTIYF. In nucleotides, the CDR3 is TGTGCCAGCATGGTACCTGCTGGAAACACCATATATTTT.

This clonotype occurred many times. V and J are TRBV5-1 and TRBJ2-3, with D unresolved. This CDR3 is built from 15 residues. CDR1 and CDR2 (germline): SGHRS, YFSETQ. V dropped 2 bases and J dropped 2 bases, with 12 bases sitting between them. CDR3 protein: CASSLGWSITDTQYF. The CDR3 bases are TGCGCCAGCAGCTTAGGCTGGTCTATCACAGATACGCAGTATTTT.

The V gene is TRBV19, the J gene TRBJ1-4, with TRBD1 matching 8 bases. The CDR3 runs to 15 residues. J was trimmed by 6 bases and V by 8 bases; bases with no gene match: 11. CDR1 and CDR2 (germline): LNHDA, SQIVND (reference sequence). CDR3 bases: TGTGCCAGTTCCTTATCCCCGACAGGGGATGAAAAACTGTTTTTT. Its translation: CASSLSPTGDEKLFF.

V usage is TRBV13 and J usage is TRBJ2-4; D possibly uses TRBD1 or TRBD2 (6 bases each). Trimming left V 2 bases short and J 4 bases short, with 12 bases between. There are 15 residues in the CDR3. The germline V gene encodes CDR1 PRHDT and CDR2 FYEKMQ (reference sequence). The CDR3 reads CASSLRGAQKNIQYF. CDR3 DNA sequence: TGTGCCAGCAGCTTAAGGGGGGCCCAAAAAAACATTCAGTACTTC.

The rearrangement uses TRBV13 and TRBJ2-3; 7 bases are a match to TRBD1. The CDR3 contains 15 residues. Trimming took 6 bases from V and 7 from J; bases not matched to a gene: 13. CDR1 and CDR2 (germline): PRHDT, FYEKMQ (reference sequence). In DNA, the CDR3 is TGTGCCAGCAGTGAACAAAGGGGGCCCGGACATACGCAGTATTTT. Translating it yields CASSEQRGPGHTQYF.

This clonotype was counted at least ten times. CDR3 protein: CASTRGSGTDTQYF. In nucleotides, the CDR3 is TGTGCCAGCACGCGAGGGAGTGGTACAGATACGCAGTATTTT. The gene calls are TRBV6-1 and TRBJ2-3; weak D call: TRBD2 (5 bases). Trimming cost V 7 bases and J 3 bases, with 14 bases left between them. This CDR3 has 14 residues. CDR1 is MNHNS and CDR2 is SASEGT in the germline V gene.

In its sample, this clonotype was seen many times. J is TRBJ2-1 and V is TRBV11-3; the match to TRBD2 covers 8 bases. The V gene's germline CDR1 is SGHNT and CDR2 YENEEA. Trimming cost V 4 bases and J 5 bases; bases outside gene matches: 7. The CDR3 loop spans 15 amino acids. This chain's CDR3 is CASSSSGGTNNEQFF. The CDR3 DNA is TGTGCCAGCAGCTCGAGCGGGGGAACCAACAATGAGCAGTTCTTC.

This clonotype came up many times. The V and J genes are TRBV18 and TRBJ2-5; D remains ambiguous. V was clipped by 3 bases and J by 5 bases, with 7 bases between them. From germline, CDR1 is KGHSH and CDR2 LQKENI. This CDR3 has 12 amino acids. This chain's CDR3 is CASSPVRETQYF. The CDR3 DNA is TGTGCCAGCTCACCGGTCCGGGAGACCCAGTACTTC.

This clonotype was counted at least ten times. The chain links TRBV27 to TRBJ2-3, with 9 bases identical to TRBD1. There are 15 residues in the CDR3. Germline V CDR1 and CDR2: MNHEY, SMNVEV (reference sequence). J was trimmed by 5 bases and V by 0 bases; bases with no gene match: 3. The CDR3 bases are TGTGCCAGCAGTTTATCTGGGACAGGGCTAGATACGCAGTATTTT. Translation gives CASSLSGTGLDTQYF.

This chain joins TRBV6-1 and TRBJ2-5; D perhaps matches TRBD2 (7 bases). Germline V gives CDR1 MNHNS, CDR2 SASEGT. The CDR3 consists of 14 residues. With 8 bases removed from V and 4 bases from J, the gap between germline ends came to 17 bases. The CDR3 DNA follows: TGTGCCAGCGGGATGAGGGGGGGCGGAGAGACCCAGTACTTC. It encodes CASGMRGGGETQYF.

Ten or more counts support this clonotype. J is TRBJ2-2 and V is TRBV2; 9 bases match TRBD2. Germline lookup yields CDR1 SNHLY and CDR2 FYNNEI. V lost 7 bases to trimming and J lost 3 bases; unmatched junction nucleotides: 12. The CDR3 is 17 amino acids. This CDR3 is CASTSGAGGPHTGELFF. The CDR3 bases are TGTGCCAGCACCTCAGGGGCGGGAGGGCCTCACACCGGGGAGCTGTTTTTT. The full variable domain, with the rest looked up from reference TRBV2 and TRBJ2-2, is EPEVTQTPSHQVTQMGQEVILRCVPISNHLYFYWYRQILGQKVEFLVSFYNNEISEKSEIFDDQFSVERPDGSNFTLKIRSTKLEDSAMYFCASTSGAGGPHTGELFFGEGSRLTVL.

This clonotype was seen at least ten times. In DNA, the CDR3 is TGCAGTGCTACAGGGACAGGGAGCGACACTGAAGCTTTCTTT. It encodes CSATGTGSDTEAFF. The chain carries TRBV20-1 and TRBJ1-1, with 9 positions matching TRBD1. Germline CDR1 DFQATT, CDR2 SNEGSKA (reference sequence). Trimming removed 4 bases from V and 3 bases from J; junction bases left unmatched: 6. CDR3 length: 14 residues.

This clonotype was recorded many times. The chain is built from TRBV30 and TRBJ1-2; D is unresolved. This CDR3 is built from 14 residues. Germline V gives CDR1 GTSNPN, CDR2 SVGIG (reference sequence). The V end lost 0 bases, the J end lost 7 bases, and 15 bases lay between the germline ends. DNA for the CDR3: TGTGCCTGGAGTGTTCGGAGTCTCGCCGGTGGCTACACCTTC. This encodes CAWSVRSLAGGYTF.

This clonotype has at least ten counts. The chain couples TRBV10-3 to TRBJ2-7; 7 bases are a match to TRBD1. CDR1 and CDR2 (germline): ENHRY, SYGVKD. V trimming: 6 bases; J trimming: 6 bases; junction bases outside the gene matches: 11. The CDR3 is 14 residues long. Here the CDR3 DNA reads TGTGCCATCAGCCAAATAAATACAGGGGTCGAGCAGTACTTC. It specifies CAISQINTGVEQYF.

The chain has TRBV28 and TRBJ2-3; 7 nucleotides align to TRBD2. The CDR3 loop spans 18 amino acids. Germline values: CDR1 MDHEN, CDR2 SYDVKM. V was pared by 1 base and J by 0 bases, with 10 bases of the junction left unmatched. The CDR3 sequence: CASSLSYLADSSTDTQYF. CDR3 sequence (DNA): TGTGCCAGCAGTTTATCCTATCTAGCGGACTCTAGCACAGATACGCAGTATTTT.

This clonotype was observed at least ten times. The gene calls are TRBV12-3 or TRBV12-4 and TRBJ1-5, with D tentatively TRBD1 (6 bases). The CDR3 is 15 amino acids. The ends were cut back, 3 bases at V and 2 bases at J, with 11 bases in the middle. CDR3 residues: CASSFSGGGNQPQHF. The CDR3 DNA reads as TGTGCCAGCAGTTTTTCGGGGGGCGGCAATCAGCCCCAGCATTTT.

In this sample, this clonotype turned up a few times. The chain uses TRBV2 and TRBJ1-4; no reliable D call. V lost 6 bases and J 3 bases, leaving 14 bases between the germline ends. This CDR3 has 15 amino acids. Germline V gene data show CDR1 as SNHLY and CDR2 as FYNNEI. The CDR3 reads CASRLQPVANEKLFF. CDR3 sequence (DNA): TGTGCCAGCAGATTACAGCCCGTAGCTAATGAAAAACTGTTTTTT.

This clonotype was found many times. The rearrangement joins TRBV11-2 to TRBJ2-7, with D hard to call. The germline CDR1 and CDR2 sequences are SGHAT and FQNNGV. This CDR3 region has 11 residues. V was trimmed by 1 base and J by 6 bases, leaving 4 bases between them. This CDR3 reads CASSLGSEQYF. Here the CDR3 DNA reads TGTGCCAGCAGCTTAGGTTCCGAGCAGTACTTC.

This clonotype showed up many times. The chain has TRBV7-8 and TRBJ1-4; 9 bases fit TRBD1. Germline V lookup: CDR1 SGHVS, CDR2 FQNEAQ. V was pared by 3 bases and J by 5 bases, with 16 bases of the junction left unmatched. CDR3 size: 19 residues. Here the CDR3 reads CASSFLYFWTGDRNEKLFF. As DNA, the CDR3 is TGTGCCAGCAGCTTTTTGTATTTTTGGACAGGGGACCGGAATGAAAAACTGTTTTTT.

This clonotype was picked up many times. DNA of the CDR3: TGCAGCGTTTTCCTAGCGGGAGGTAGCACAGATACGCAGTATTTT. The encoded protein is CSVFLAGGSTDTQYF. The genes are TRBV29-1 and TRBJ2-3, with 11 bases matching TRBD2. Germline CDR1 and CDR2: SQVTM and ANQGSEA. The CDR3 length is 15 residues. V lost 5 bases, J lost 0 bases, and 4 bases stayed unmatched.

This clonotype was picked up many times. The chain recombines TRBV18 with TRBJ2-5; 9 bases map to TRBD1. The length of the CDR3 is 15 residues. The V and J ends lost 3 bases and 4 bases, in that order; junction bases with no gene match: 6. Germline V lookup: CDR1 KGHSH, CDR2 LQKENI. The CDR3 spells CASSPRDREGETQYF. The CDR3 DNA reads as TGTGCCAGCTCACCCCGGGACAGGGAAGGAGAGACCCAGTACTTC.

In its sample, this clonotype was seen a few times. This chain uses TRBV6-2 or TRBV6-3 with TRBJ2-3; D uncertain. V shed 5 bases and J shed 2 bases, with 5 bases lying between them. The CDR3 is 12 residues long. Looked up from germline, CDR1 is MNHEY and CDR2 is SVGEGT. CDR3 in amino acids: CASSDPTDTQYF. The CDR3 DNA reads TGTGCCAGCAGTGACCCCACAGATACGCAGTATTTT.

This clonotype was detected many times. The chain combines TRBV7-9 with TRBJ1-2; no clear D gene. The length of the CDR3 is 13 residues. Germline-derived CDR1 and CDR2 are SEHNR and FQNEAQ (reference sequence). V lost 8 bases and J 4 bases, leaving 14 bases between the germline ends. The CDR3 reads CASHSAWGYGYTF. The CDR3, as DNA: TGTGCCAGCCACTCGGCGTGGGGCTATGGCTACACCTTC.

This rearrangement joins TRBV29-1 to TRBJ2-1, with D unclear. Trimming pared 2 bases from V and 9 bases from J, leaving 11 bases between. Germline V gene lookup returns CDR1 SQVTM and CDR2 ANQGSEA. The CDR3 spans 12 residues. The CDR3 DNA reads TGCAGCGTTGAAAGAAAGAGTGTTGAGCAGTTCTTC. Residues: CSVERKSVEQFF.

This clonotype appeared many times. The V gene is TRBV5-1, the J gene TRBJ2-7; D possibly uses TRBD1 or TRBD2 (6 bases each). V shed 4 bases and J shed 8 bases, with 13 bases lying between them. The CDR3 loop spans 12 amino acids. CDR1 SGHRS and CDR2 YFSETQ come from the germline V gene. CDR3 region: CASSTEGGKQYF. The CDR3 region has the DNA TGCGCCAGCAGCACAGAGGGGGGCAAGCAGTACTTC. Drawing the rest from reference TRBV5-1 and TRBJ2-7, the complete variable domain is KAGVTQTPRYLIKTRGQQVTLSCSPISGHRSVSWYQQTPGQGLQFLFEYFSETQRNKGNFPGRFSGRQFSNSRSEMNVSTLELGDSALYLCASSTEGGKQYFGPGTRLTVT.